This T cell receptor beta chain was recorded in a study of cytomegalovirus exposure and HLA in healthy donors. The V end was cut by 4 bases, the J end by 2 bases, with 8 bases between. Germline V gene lookup returns CDR1 SNHLY and CDR2 FYNNEI. This CDR3 has 13 residues. Findings and limits, study-wide: Presence/absence analyses rested on an assumption that sequencing depth was roughly uniform across donors. Available immune exposure information was restricted to CMV serostatus only. Compared with the approximately 680-donor mean, an Asian-associated ancestry cluster reportedly had fewer N-insertions, according to a later analysis. There was a cluster of highly shared sequence variants that was likely a sequencing artifact.

Both 60 Vbeta primers and 13 Jbeta primers went into the PCR. Generated by immunoSEQ multiplex PCR, the TCRdb table keeps only in-frame clones and is missing some. Of around 170,000 clones listed, less than 75% are singletons. Details on this clone: What it recognizes is unknown.

This chain links TRBV2 with TRBJ2-5; tentatively, D is TRBD2 (5 bases). The sequence was obtained from a girl aged 5-17 years in good health and CMV-seronegative. Material: PBMCs. CDR3 DNA sequence: TGTGCCAGCAGTGTAAAGCGGCAAGAGACCCAGTACTTC. Translated: CASSVKRQETQYF.